This TCR beta chain was documented in a study of response to subunit inactivated influenza vaccine. Study-wide results and limits: The authors suggested that few new T cells are recruited per seasonal influenza vaccination.

The germline gives CDR1 SGDLS, CDR2 YYNGEE. This CDR3 region has 15 residues. The V end was cut by 0 bases, the J end by 6 bases, with 13 bases between. Comment on this clonotype: Its antigen is currently unknown.

TCRdb used MiXCR to reprocess the RT-PCR reads, holding one entry per CDR3 protein. The table shows around 790,000 distinct CDR3 sequences, with 21% occurring only once. The chain recombines TRBV9 with TRBJ2-1, with D tentatively TRBD2 (6 bases). This TCR came from a man over 45 who received an inactivated influenza vaccine. The material was PBMCs from blood, obtained about 5 days after vaccination. The CDR3 coding sequence is TGTGCCAGCAGCGTAGGTTTGGGGGGAATCAATGAGCAGTTCTTC. This codes for CASSVGLGGINEQFF. The complete variable domain, with remaining parts taken from reference TRBV9 and TRBJ2-1, reads DSGVTQTPKHLITATGQRVTLRCSPRSGDLSVYWYQQSLDQGLQFLIQYYNGEERAKGNILERFSAQQFPDLHSELNLSSLELGDSALYFCASSVGLGGINEQFFGPGTRLTVL.